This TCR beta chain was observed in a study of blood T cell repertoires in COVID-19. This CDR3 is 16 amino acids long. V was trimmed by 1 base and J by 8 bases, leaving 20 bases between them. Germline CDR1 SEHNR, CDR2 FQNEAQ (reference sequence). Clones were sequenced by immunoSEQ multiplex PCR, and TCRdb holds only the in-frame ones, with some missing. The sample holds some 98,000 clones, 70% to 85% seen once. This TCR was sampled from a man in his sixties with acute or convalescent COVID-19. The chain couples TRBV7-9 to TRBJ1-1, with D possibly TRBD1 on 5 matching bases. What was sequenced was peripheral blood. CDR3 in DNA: TGTGCCAGCAGCTTAGTACAGTGGACACTGGCATCCGAAGCTTTCTTT. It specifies CASSLVQWTLASEAFF.